The T cell receptor (beta chain) under discussion was sequenced for a study of blood T cells in healthy people across ages. With a J-beta primer mix and a sample-barcoded 5' primer, a second PCR ran about 6 to 11 cycles. A single record per CDR3 protein comes from TCRdb applying MiXCR to the 5' RACE reads. The sample lists some 890,000 distinct CDR3 sequences; under 35% were seen once. This clonotype was counted only a few times. This same sample was also part of a study on T cells of mothers and their children. That publication notes: Whatever RNA was extracted went entirely into cDNA synthesis, at around 1.6 ug per 15 ul. Evidence of persistent microchimeric T cell clones was absent.

This receptor was taken from a woman aged 40 to 55 in good health. Sequencing was done on a sample of blood.

CDR3 coding DNA: TGTGCCAGCAGCAACACGGGGACCTCCTATAATTCACCCCTCCACTTT. Translated: CASSNTGTSYNSPLHF. The chain links TRBV9 to TRBJ1-6; D possibly corresponds to TRBD1 (5 bases). Germline V gene data show CDR1 as SGDLS and CDR2 as YYNGEE. This CDR3 contains 16 residues. V dropped 4 bases and J dropped 0 bases, with 11 bases sitting between them.